This TCR beta chain was recorded in a study of blood T cell repertoires in COVID-19. The germline V gene has CDR1 MNHNS and CDR2 SASEGT. This CDR3 region has 16 residues. V lost 0 bases, J lost 2 bases, and 1 base stayed unmatched. Using immunoSEQ multiplex PCR, the repertoire was profiled, and TCRdb retains in-frame clones only, with some absent. Altogether 150,000 to 200,000 clones are present, roughly 90% being singletons, with the ten largest covering 15% to 20%. What was sequenced was peripheral blood. The receptor comes from a man aged 55 to 70 with active or convalescent COVID-19. The rearrangement joins TRBV6-1 to TRBJ2-7; 13 bases align to TRBD2. The CDR3 DNA sequence: TGTGCCAGCAGTGAAGCAGGGACTAGCGGGGCCTACGAGCAGTACTTC. It codes for CASSEAGTSGAYEQYF.